This entry describes one T cell receptor beta chain. The antigen is not known. The CDR3 has 12 residues. Germline CDR1 LNHDA, CDR2 SQIVND (reference sequence). The V and J ends lost 8 bases and 4 bases respectively, with 8 bases between them. The primer mix had 60 Vbeta and 13 Jbeta primers. Produced via immunoSEQ multiplex PCR; TCRdb's table is partial and in-frame only. The table includes about 94,000 clones, 79% detected once. The sample originates from a study of cytomegalovirus exposure and HLA in healthy donors. Study-wide results and caveats: Several of the most significant clusters appeared linked to common viral pathogens, based on a later analysis. The productive fraction for most TCR beta V segments was about 87% or about 30% in an earlier analysis. In vitro checks showed that a few CMV-associated chains really do target CMV antigens.

Sequencing was carried out using PBMCs. The source of this sequence is a middle-aged woman in good health and CMV-seronegative. This sequence joins TRBV19 and TRBJ1-4; a possible D gene is TRBD1 (5 bases). In nucleotides, the CDR3 is TGTGCCAGTTGGGGGGTTAATGAAAAACTGTTTTTT. Translating it yields CASWGVNEKLFF.